Listed below are T cell receptor beta chains from one sample, sequenced in a study of glioma-infiltrating T cells. TCRdb re-analysed the multiplex PCR reads in MiXCR, keeping a single row per CDR3 protein. The sample lists a few hundred thousand distinct CDR3 sequences; roughly 41% were seen once. Sequenced sample: glioma tissue, nonneoplastic brain tissue, or PBMCs (not recorded which). These receptors originate from a human donor with low-grade glioma or glioblastoma, undergoing nonglioma brain surgery, or in good health (not recorded which). Both conserved end residues are trimmed from each CDR3. The listing skips clone size in some rows; elsewhere it reads once, few, many or a size class.

clone size,CDR3 length,V gene,CDR3 protein
few,13,TRBV6-1,ASRLAGPNTGELF
few,12,TRBV20-1,SARDRRGFNEQF
many,12,TRBV28,ASSLLSVENIQY
many,14,TRBV6-4,ASSDGTSGSTDTQY
few,11,TRBV20-1,SATRQGNTEAF
NA,11,TRBV4-1,ASSPRHPYEQY
NA,16,TRBV25-1,ASSETARKLAWDNEQF
NA,12,TRBV18,ASSQTGQDNEKF
NA,11,TRBV7-2,ASSFTEAGELF
NA,14,TRBV28,VSSPQTGMNVETQY
NA,11,TRBV10-3,AIKTETNYGYT
NA,15,TRBV3-1,ASSQSPGRTGNTEAF
many,11,TRBV19,ASSMVVNTEAF
NA,12,TRBV7-2,ASSLLSDSYERY
NA,10,TRBV20-1,SARDKQAGSI
NA,12,TRBV20-1,SGPPGGRAETQY
once,13,TRBV27,ASSPFGRGLIGYT
NA,13,TRBV7-6,AGSLFGWSNTEAF
NA,14,TRBV19,ASSTGSGGSSYEQY
few,14,TRBV5-1,ASSLGWSRSYNEQF
NA,12,TRBV30,AWRTSGTSGELF
NA,11,TRBV29-1,SVDLAEIYEQY
many,13,TRBV6-1,ASSDGVAAHNEQF
NA,12,TRBV10-3,AISADGQNYGYT
NA,16,TRBV7-6,ASSLNAKPGLNTGELF
many,13,TRBV7-2,ASSFWTGSTNTQY
NA,14,TRBV10-3,AISDGTRSSYNEQF
once,10,TRBV5-5,ASSLFGHEQY
NA,13,TRBV2,ASIIGAEGGETQY
NA,12,TRBV20-1,SARETVLNTEAF
NA,11,TRBV6-2/TRBV6-3,ASRRNKDGEQY
NA,14,TRBV7-9,ASSPPGKGAYNEQF
NA,14,TRBV7-9,ASSLGGGGLQETQY
NA,12,TRBV4-1,ASSPDRDPYGYT
many,11,TRBV7-2,ASSPRARSPQH
NA,12,TRBV29-1,SVAGTSRSYGYT
once,12,TRBV2,ASSDTGGGDTIY
NA,13,TRBV7-2,ASSLYPGVRDTQY
NA,13,TRBV7-8,ASSLPRGRTGELF
few,13,TRBV27,ASRTTGQGTYEQY
NA,11,TRBV29-1,SVVEGRYNEQF
few,13,TRBV11-1,ASSLELADTGELF
NA,15,TRBV28,ASSTLSGRGTYNEQF